A selection of T cell receptor beta chains follows, all from one sample in a study of blood T cell repertoires in COVID-19. Produced via immunoSEQ multiplex PCR; TCRdb's table is partial and in-frame only. Altogether under 500,000 clones are present, about 89% being singletons, with the ten largest covering 4% to 4.5%. The sequenced sample was peripheral blood. All receptors come from a woman in her twenties or thirties with acute or convalescent COVID-19. The CDR3 runs from the conserved cysteine through the conserved F or W. The D gene is left open where the match is weak. Size tells how often a clone was seen (once, few, many) or the class of an expanded clone, and some rows leave it out.

TRBV11-2	NA	NA	TRBJ2-3	TGTGCCAGCAGCTTAGGCAGGGTCAGTACAGATACGCAGTATTTT	CASSLGRVSTDTQYF
TRBV20-1	NA	NA	TRBJ1-1	TGCAGTGCTAATTTAGAAGCTTTCTTT	CSANLEAFF
TRBV1	NA	NA	TRBJ2-7	TGCACCAGCAGCCAATCTGGACTAGCGGGGGGGCAGTACTTC	CTSSQSGLAGGQYF
TRBV9	NA	NA	TRBJ2-6	TGTGCCAGCAGCGCTACCCTTCCCCGGCCAGTAGACTCCCCTTCTGGGGCCAACGTCCTGACTTTC	CASSATLPRPVDSPSGANVLTF
TRBV5-6	many	NA	TRBJ2-7	TGTGCCAGCAGCTTCTCGGGTCTATCCGAGCAGTACTTC	CASSFSGLSEQYF
TRBV2	few	NA	TRBJ1-1	TGTGCCAGCAGTTACCAGACAGGGAACACTGAAGCTTTCTTT	CASSYQTGNTEAFF
TRBV5-5	NA	NA	TRBJ2-3	TGTGCCAGCAGCTTGACGGGGACAGATACGCAGTATTTT	CASSLTGTDTQYF
TRBV7-8	NA	TRBD1	TRBJ1-4	TGTGCCAGCAGCTTAGGTCGGGACAGGCGGGCTAATGAAAAACTGTTTTTT	CASSLGRDRRANEKLFF
TRBV3-1/TRBV3-2	NA	NA	TRBJ2-2	TGTGCCAGCAGCCAAGATCCCGCCCCGCGCACCGGGGAGCTGTTTTTT	CASSQDPAPRTGELFF
TRBV19	NA	NA	TRBJ1-1	TGTGCCAGTAGTATGCGAGGGAGGGAAGCTTTCTTT	CASSMRGREAFF
TRBV2	once	NA	TRBJ2-2	TGTGCCGCTCCTAGAAACGGTGCTCTGAACACCGGGGAGCTGTTTTTT	CAAPRNGALNTGELFF
TRBV24-1	NA	TRBD1	TRBJ2-1	TGTGCCACCAGTGATCGAGCCGGGACAGGGGCCAATGAGCAGTTCTTC	CATSDRAGTGANEQFF
TRBV30	NA	NA	TRBJ1-2	TGTGCCTGGAGTGAACTCTATGGCTACACCTTC	CAWSELYGYTF
TRBV28	once	TRBD1	TRBJ2-3	TGTGCCAGCAGCGGACAGGGTGGTTATACAGATACGCAGTATTTT	CASSGQGGYTDTQYF
TRBV6-2/TRBV6-3	NA	NA	TRBJ1-6	TGTGCCAGCAGTCAAGACCTGGCGGGGGCACCCCTCCACTTT	CASSQDLAGAPLHF
TRBV29-1	NA	TRBD1	TRBJ1-4	TGCAGCGTGAGACAGGGGGATGAAAAACTGTTTTTT	CSVRQGDEKLFF
TRBV4-1	NA	NA	TRBJ2-7	TGCGCCAGCAGCCAAGATTCGGAGGGGTTCCCCTACGAGCAGTACTTC	CASSQDSEGFPYEQYF
TRBV5-6	NA	TRBD1	TRBJ2-7	TGTGCCAGCAGCCCCCAGGGGGCCGAGCAGTACTTC	CASSPQGAEQYF
TRBV19	NA	NA	TRBJ2-3	TGTGCCAGTAGTATACCGACAGACACAGATACGCAGTATTTT	CASSIPTDTDTQYF
TRBV10-3	NA	NA	TRBJ2-1	TGTGCCATCAGAGCACTTAGCTCCTACAATGAGCAGTTCTTC	CAIRALSSYNEQFF
TRBV28	NA	TRBD1	TRBJ2-7	TGTGCCAGCAGTCCTCCGGGACAGCACTACGAGCAGTACTTC	CASSPPGQHYEQYF
TRBV9	once	TRBD1	TRBJ2-3	TGTGCCAGCAGCGTAGGGGACAGGATGAGGGATACGCAGTATTTT	CASSVGDRMRDTQYF
TRBV10-1	once	NA	TRBJ2-1	TGCGCCAGCAGTGAGTCCGTTGTGAGAAACAATGAGCAGTTCTTC	CASSESVVRNNEQFF
TRBV7-2	NA	TRBD2	TRBJ2-1	TGTGCCAGCAGCTTAAGGTATACGGGGGGGCACAATGAGCAGTTCTTC	CASSLRYTGGHNEQFF
TRBV7-2	NA	TRBD1	TRBJ2-5	TGTGCCAGTCGGGACAGGGGGTGGGAGACCCAGTACTTC	CASRDRGWETQYF
TRBV7-9	NA	TRBD2	TRBJ2-2	TGTGCCAGCAGCAACGAAGCGGGGATTCCCCTTAACACCGGGGAGCTGTTTTTT	CASSNEAGIPLNTGELFF
TRBV5-1	NA	NA	TRBJ2-6	TGCGCCAGCAGCTTCCTCCATCCGGGCTCTGGGGCCAACGTCCTGACTTTC	CASSFLHPGSGANVLTF
TRBV3-1/TRBV3-2	NA	TRBD2	TRBJ2-5	TGTGCCAGCAGCGAACGAGGCCTGACTAGCGGGGGAGAGACCCAGTACTTC	CASSERGLTSGGETQYF
TRBV4-1	NA	NA	TRBJ1-2	TGCGCCAGCAGCCAAGATGCAGGAATCCACTATGGCTACACCTTC	CASSQDAGIHYGYTF
TRBV5-1	few	TRBD1	TRBJ2-2	TGCGCCAGCAGCTTGGTCCTGGACAGGGGACACACCGGGGAGCTGTTTTTT	CASSLVLDRGHTGELFF
TRBV6-5	NA	TRBD2	TRBJ2-3	TGTGCCAGCAGAGCCGGGACTAGAGGAGATACGCAGTATTTT	CASRAGTRGDTQYF
TRBV4-1	NA	TRBD2	TRBJ2-7	TGCGCCAGCAGCCAAGAGTTGGCTAGCGGCTCCTACGAGCAGTACTTC	CASSQELASGSYEQYF
TRBV4-2	NA	NA	TRBJ1-5	TGTGCCAGCAGCCAAGAAGAGGGGGACAATCAGCCCCAGCATTTT	CASSQEEGDNQPQHF
TRBV19	once	TRBD1	TRBJ2-7	TGTGCCAGTAGTATTTACGGGACAGGGGTCTACGAGCAGTACTTC	CASSIYGTGVYEQYF
TRBV7-3	NA	TRBD2	TRBJ2-1	TGTGCCAGCAGCCAGAGCGGGGGTAACTACAATGAGCAGTTCTTC	CASSQSGGNYNEQFF
TRBV18	NA	NA	TRBJ1-3	TGTGCCAGCTCATCGCCAGCTGGAAACACCATATATTTT	CASSSPAGNTIYF
TRBV10-3	NA	TRBD2	TRBJ2-3	TGTGCCATCAGGCGCGGGGGGGGCGGTGATACGCAGTATTTT	CAIRRGGGGDTQYF
TRBV7-2	NA	NA	TRBJ2-7	TGTGCCAGCGGGACTTACTACGAGCAGTACTTC	CASGTYYEQYF
TRBV27	once	TRBD2	TRBJ2-2	TGTGCCAGCATCTCACTGAGACGGGGGGGAAAAAACGGGGAGCTGTTTTTT	CASISLRRGGKNGELFF
TRBV3-1/TRBV3-2	NA	NA	TRBJ2-3	TGTGCCAGCGGGTGGGCGGATACGCAGTATTTT	CASGWADTQYF
TRBV3-1/TRBV3-2	NA	TRBD2	TRBJ2-1	TGTGCCAGCACTCCTCAAGGGAAATATAGCGGGGGGAGCCGCAATGAGCAGTTCTTC	CASTPQGKYSGGSRNEQFF
TRBV15	NA	NA	TRBJ2-5	TGTGCCACCAGCACGCCACCAGGGGAGACCCAGTACTTC	CATSTPPGETQYF
TRBV6-5	few	NA	TRBJ1-6	TGTGCCACCGTGCGGGGGCTGAGAAATTCACCCCTCCACTTT	CATVRGLRNSPLHF
TRBV10-3	NA	NA	TRBJ2-2	TGTGCCATCAGTGAGTCAGGGCGGGACACCGGGGAGCTGTTTTTT	CAISESGRDTGELFF
TRBV2	NA	TRBD1	TRBJ1-5	TGTGCCAGCAGTTCGACAGGGGTAGGCAATCAGCCCCAGCATTTT	CASSSTGVGNQPQHF
TRBV11-3	NA	TRBD1	TRBJ2-5	TGTGCCAGCAGTTTAAACAGGGGTAACCAGTACTTC	CASSLNRGNQYF
TRBV3-1/TRBV3-2	few	TRBD2	TRBJ2-1	TGTGCCAGCAGCCCCCAGAGCGGGGGGACATACAATGAGCAGTTCTTC	CASSPQSGGTYNEQFF
TRBV5-1	NA	NA	TRBJ1-5	TGCGCCAGCAGCTGGGATGGAGGACAGAATCAGCCCCAGCATTTT	CASSWDGGQNQPQHF
TRBV6-5	NA	NA	TRBJ1-2	TGTGCCAGCAGACAACTTGGACAGAGATATGGCTACACCTTC	CASRQLGQRYGYTF
TRBV5-5	once	NA	TRBJ1-4	TGTGCCAGCAGCTTGGGCGGCGGGGTAGAACTGTTTTTT	CASSLGGGVELFF
TRBV6-6	NA	TRBD2	TRBJ2-1	TGTGCCAGCAGCCCCACCAGGACTAGCGGGGGGGTCAGCTCCTACAATGAGCAGTTCTTC	CASSPTRTSGGVSSYNEQFF
TRBV12-5	many	NA	TRBJ2-3	TGTGCTAGTGGTACTTCAGGTACGCAGTATTTT	CASGTSGTQYF
TRBV28	NA	NA	TRBJ2-5	TGTGCCAGCAGTTTATACGGCGGCCGGCAAGAGACCCAGTACTTC	CASSLYGGRQETQYF
TRBV28	NA	TRBD1	TRBJ1-2	TGTGCCAGCAGTTTAGGGACAGGGTTTGGCTACACCTTC	CASSLGTGFGYTF